These 14 T cell receptor beta chains originate from one sample sequenced in a study of blood T cell repertoires in COVID-19. Assay: immunoSEQ multiplex PCR; the TCRdb copy retains only in-frame clones and omits some. Of about 110,000 clones in the sample, less than 90% were seen once. Sample: peripheral blood. Receptors were obtained from a human donor in a cohort sampled during active COVID-19.

The chain is built from TRBV19 and TRBJ1-2; possibly TRBD1 for D (6 bases). V was pared by 5 bases and J by 0 bases, with 13 bases between. The CDR3 has 15 residues. From germline, CDR1 is LNHDA and CDR2 SQIVND (reference sequence). CDR3 DNA: TGTGCCAGTAGTGGGGGACACCTCTCTAACTATGGCTACACCTTC. Its translation is CASSGGHLSNYGYTF. The full variable domain, its missing parts supplied by reference TRBV19 and TRBJ1-2, is DGGITQSPKYLFRKEGQNVTLSCEQNLNHDAMYWYRQDPGQGLRLIYYSQIVNDFQKGDIAEGYSVSREKKESFPLTVTSAQKNPTAFYLCASSGGHLSNYGYTFGSGTRLTVV.

The J gene is TRBJ1-1, the V gene TRBV7-2, with D possibly matching TRBD1 (6 bases). V was clipped by 2 bases and J by 10 bases, with 20 bases between them. CDR3 length equals 15 residues. The germline CDR1 and CDR2 sequences are SGHTA and FQGNSA. The CDR3 sequence is CASSLNDWTGGGAFF. CDR3 sequence (DNA): TGTGCCAGCAGCTTAAATGATTGGACGGGAGGGGGAGCTTTCTTT.

The chain is built from TRBV5-4 and TRBJ1-6; D is possibly TRBD1 (6 bases). V was cut by 0 bases and J by 8 bases, with 9 bases left in between. Germline-derived CDR1 and CDR2 are SGHNT and YYREEE (reference sequence). This CDR3 region has 14 residues. Here the CDR3 DNA reads TGTGCCAGCAGCTTGGACAGGGTGGATTCACCCCTCCACTTT. Its translation is CASSLDRVDSPLHF.

V is TRBV3-1 (or the pseudogene TRBV3-2) and J is TRBJ2-2; D not certain. Deletions cut 6 bases from V and 8 bases from J, with 7 bases between. This CDR3 has 11 residues. The germline V gene has CDR1 LGHDT and CDR2 YNNKEL (reference sequence). CDR3: CASRGEGELFF. DNA for the CDR3: TGTGCCAGCAGGGGCGAAGGGGAGCTGTTTTTT.

This clone has only one observation. The chain carries TRBV28 and TRBJ2-7; 8 nucleotides match TRBD1. V shed 4 bases and J 4 bases; nucleotides not matched to a gene: 6. CDR1 is MDHEN, CDR2 SYDVKM, per germline. The CDR3 runs 14 residues. CDR3 residues: CASSSGQGPYEQYF. The CDR3 DNA is TGTGCCAGCAGTTCAGGACAGGGCCCATACGAGCAGTACTTC.

The V and J genes are TRBV4-1 and TRBJ2-5; 10 bases map to TRBD2. The germline V gene has CDR1 MGHRA and CDR2 YSYEKL. The V gene end was trimmed by 0 bases and the J gene end by 5 bases; junction bases not matched to a gene: 15. The CDR3 has 19 amino acids. The CDR3 loop reads CASSQERLAGVLGGETQYF. CDR3 coding DNA: TGCGCCAGCAGCCAAGAGCGGCTAGCGGGAGTCTTGGGCGGGGAGACCCAGTACTTC.

The rearrangement joins TRBV6-1 to TRBJ2-7; 12 bases fit TRBD2. Germline CDR1 MNHNS, CDR2 SASEGT. This CDR3 has 17 amino acids. Trimming cost V 4 bases and J 3 bases; bases outside gene matches: 10. The DNA for the CDR3 is TGTGCCAGCAGTGGAATTTCTAGCGGGAGGGGGCACTACGAGCAGTACTTC. This sequence encodes CASSGISSGRGHYEQYF.

V is TRBV4-1 and J is TRBJ2-1; 14 bases agree with TRBD2. CDR1 and CDR2 from the germline V gene are MGHRA and YSYEKL. J lost 9 bases, V lost 2 bases, and 9 bases had no gene match. This CDR3 contains 17 residues. CDR3 sequence: CASSQSGTSGRKGEQFF. As DNA, the CDR3 is TGCGCCAGCAGCCAATCCGGGACTAGCGGGAGAAAGGGTGAGCAGTTCTTC.

The chain combines TRBV11-2 with TRBJ2-7; the match to TRBD2 covers 14 bases. The length of the CDR3 is 19 residues. Germline-derived CDR1 and CDR2 are SGHAT and FQNNGV. V trimming: 3 bases; J trimming: 2 bases; junction bases outside the gene matches: 12. Here the CDR3 DNA reads TGTGCCAGCAGCTTGGCGCCCGGGACTAGCGGGAGAGGCACCTACGAGCAGTACTTC. It encodes CASSLAPGTSGRGTYEQYF.

J is TRBJ1-5 and V is TRBV2; TRBD1 might be the D (6 bases). Trimming took off 4 bases at V and 1 base at J, with 14 bases between the two ends. Germline values: CDR1 SNHLY, CDR2 FYNNEI. The CDR3 covers 16 residues. Written as DNA, the CDR3 is TGTGCCAGCAGTGCGCGGACAGTTCTGAGCAATCAGCCCCAGCATTTT. As protein: CASSARTVLSNQPQHF.

V and J are TRBV7-3 and TRBJ2-1, with D maybe TRBD1 (5 bases). The germline V gene has CDR1 SGHTA and CDR2 FQGTGA. V lost 1 base to trimming and J lost 6 bases, with 16 bases between them. The CDR3 contains 16 residues. CDR3 in amino acids: CASSLNGAGKGNEQFF. CDR3 bases: TGTGCCAGCAGCTTAAATGGGGCAGGGAAAGGCAATGAGCAGTTCTTC.

The genes are TRBV6-6 and TRBJ2-3, with TRBD2 matching 8 bases. Trimming at V came to 6 bases and at J to 3 bases, leaving 11 bases not matched to a gene. This CDR3 region has 16 residues. CDR1 and CDR2 (germline): MNHNY, SVGAGI (reference sequence). The CDR3: CASSHSSGRQTDTQYF. The CDR3 coding sequence is TGTGCCAGCAGCCATTCAAGCGGGAGACAGACAGATACGCAGTATTTT.

This clone was recorded a few times. This sequence joins TRBV27 and TRBJ1-2; a possible D gene is TRBD1 (6 bases). The germline V gene has CDR1 MNHEY and CDR2 SMNVEV (reference sequence). The CDR3 consists of 12 residues. V was shortened by 3 bases and J by 5 bases, with 7 bases between the two germline ends. The CDR3 sequence: CASSLQGYGYTF. The CDR3, as DNA: TGTGCCAGCAGTTTGCAGGGGTATGGCTACACCTTC.

V usage is TRBV5-1 and J usage is TRBJ2-1; D is unclear. CDR1 is SGHRS, CDR2 YFSETQ, per germline. Deletions cut 4 bases from V and 7 bases from J, with 15 bases between. There are 14 residues in the CDR3. The CDR3 reads CASSISPGQNEQFF. DNA for the CDR3: TGCGCCAGCAGCATTAGTCCGGGTCAGAATGAGCAGTTCTTC.